This paragraph covers one TCR beta chain sequence. The sample is drawn from a study of blood T cell repertoires in COVID-19. Study-wide context: Material from acute and convalescent COVID-19 was sourced from the United States, Italy and Spain. Nucleic acid was either cDNA or gDNA, and it came from T cells, B-cell-depleted T cells, or PBMCs.

Unmatched junction bases numbered 8, after V lost 8 bases and J lost 5 bases. CDR1 LNHDA and CDR2 SQIVND come from the germline V gene (reference sequence). The CDR3 runs 14 residues. In the authors' methods: Amplified reference gene primers provided the basis for estimating nucleated cell counts. Sequencing was performed with immunoSEQ multiplex PCR; in TCRdb, only in-frame clones are kept and a portion is missing. Clone size and V and J calls were adopted from that table, with D and trimming inferred from the DNA. The table records about 220,000 clones, over 75% of them present only once. The clonotype comes from a human donor in a cohort sampled during active COVID-19. Sequences were obtained from peripheral blood. The genes are TRBV19 and TRBJ1-5; 8 nucleotides match TRBD1. The CDR3 DNA reads as TGTGCCAGTCAACCAGGGGGCGGATATCAGCCCCAGCATTTT. Amino acids: CASQPGGGYQPQHF.